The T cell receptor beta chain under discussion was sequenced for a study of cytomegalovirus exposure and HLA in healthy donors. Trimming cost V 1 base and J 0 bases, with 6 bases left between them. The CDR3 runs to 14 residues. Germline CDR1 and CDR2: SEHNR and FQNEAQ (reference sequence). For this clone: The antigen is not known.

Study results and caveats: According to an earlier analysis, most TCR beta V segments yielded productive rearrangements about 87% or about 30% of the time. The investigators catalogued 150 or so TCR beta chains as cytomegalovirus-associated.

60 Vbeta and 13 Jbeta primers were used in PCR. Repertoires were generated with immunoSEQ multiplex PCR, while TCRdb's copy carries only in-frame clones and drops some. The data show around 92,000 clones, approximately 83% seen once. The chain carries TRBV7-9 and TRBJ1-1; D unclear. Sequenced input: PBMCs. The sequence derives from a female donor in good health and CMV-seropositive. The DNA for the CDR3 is TGTGCCAGCAGCTTAGACACCCTGAACACTGAAGCTTTCTTT. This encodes CASSLDTLNTEAFF. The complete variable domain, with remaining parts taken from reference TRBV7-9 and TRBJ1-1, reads DTGVSQNPRHKITKRGQNVTFRCDPISEHNRLYWYRQTLGQGPEFLTYFQNEAQLEKSRLLSDRFSAERPKGSFSTLEIQRTEQGDSAMYLCASSLDTLNTEAFFGQGTRLTVV.